These T cell receptor beta chains were read from a single sample in a study of cytomegalovirus exposure and HLA in healthy donors. Sequencing used immunoSEQ multiplex PCR; TCRdb keeps in-frame clones, though not all of them. The sample holds roughly 170,000 clones, over 60% seen once. The sample consisted of PBMCs. The origin of the receptors is a girl aged 10 to 17 in good health and CMV-seronegative. Both conserved end residues are part of each CDR3. The D gene is left open where the match is weak.

j_call	v_call	d_call	cdr3_nt	cdr3_aa
TRBJ1-2	TRBV6-1	-	TGTGCCAGCAGTGAATCGGGGAACTATGGCTACACCTTC	CASSESGNYGYTF
TRBJ1-1	TRBV7-9	-	TGTGCCAGCAGCTTAGAATTGAAGGAGGAAGCTTTCTTT	CASSLELKEEAFF
TRBJ2-3	TRBV5-1	TRBD2	TGCGCCAGCAGTTCGAGCGGGGGGGCCGGAGATACGCAGTATTTT	CASSSSGGAGDTQYF
TRBJ2-7	TRBV21-1	-	TGTGCCAGCAGCAAAGCCCAGACAGAATACGAGCAGTACTTC	CASSKAQTEYEQYF
TRBJ2-5	TRBV27	TRBD2	TGTGCCAGCAGTTGGTTAGGCGGGGGACCCCAGGAGACCCAGTACTTC	CASSWLGGGPQETQYF
TRBJ2-7	TRBV30	-	TGTGCCTGGGGGCCGCCAACACCACAGGGTAGCGAGCAGTACTTC	CAWGPPTPQGSEQYF
TRBJ2-1	TRBV7-9	-	TGTGCCAGCAGCTCAACACAGGGTGTCGATGAGCAGTTCTTC	CASSSTQGVDEQFF
TRBJ2-2	TRBV5-1	TRBD1	TGCGCCAGCAGCTCAGACAGGGGGAACACCGGGGAGCTGTTTTTT	CASSSDRGNTGELFF
TRBJ1-1	TRBV4-1	-	TGCGCCAGCAGCCAAGAAGGGAGTGGGGGGGGCACTGAAGCTTTCTTT	CASSQEGSGGGTEAFF
TRBJ2-7	TRBV5-6	-	TGTGCCAGCAGCTGGGGCGTCGAGCAGTACTTC	CASSWGVEQYF